The next 3 T cell receptor beta chains were all read from a single sample in a study of cytomegalovirus exposure and HLA in healthy donors. The study ran its PCR with 60 Vbeta and 13 Jbeta primers. Sequencing used immunoSEQ multiplex PCR; TCRdb keeps in-frame clones, though not all of them. The sample contains fewer than 200,000 clones, about 72% of which appear only once. Sequencing used PBMCs. These receptor sequences come from a man aged 60 to 69 in good health and CMV-seronegative.

This chain uses TRBV7-2 with TRBJ2-5, with 9 positions matching TRBD2. CDR1 and CDR2 (germline): SGHTA, FQGNSA. V lost 1 base and J lost 5; bases outside the gene matches: 8. The CDR3 spans 16 residues. The CDR3 loop reads CASSLGRGGSGETQYF. CDR3 bases: TGTGCCAGCAGCTTAGGGCGGGGGGGCTCCGGGGAGACCCAGTACTTC.

The gene calls are TRBV2 and TRBJ2-5; D is uncertain. The DNA end lines up better with TRBJ2-7; the J call may be wrong. The CDR3 is 12 amino acids. Germline V CDR1 and CDR2: SNHLY, FYNNEI. The CDR3 region is CASSEGAYEQYF. In DNA, the CDR3 is TGTGCCAGCAGTGAGGGCGCGTACGAGCAGTACTTC.

The chain links TRBV10-3 to TRBJ2-2; 7 bases agree with TRBD1. Germline V lookup: CDR1 ENHRY, CDR2 SYGVKD. CDR3 length equals 17 residues. The J segment lost 2 bases and the V segment lost 4 bases, leaving 10 bases of the junction unmatched. For the CDR3, the DNA is TGTGCCATCAGTGCCGGGACAGCCGCAATAAACACCGGGGAGCTGTTTTTT. Amino acids: CAISAGTAAINTGELFF.